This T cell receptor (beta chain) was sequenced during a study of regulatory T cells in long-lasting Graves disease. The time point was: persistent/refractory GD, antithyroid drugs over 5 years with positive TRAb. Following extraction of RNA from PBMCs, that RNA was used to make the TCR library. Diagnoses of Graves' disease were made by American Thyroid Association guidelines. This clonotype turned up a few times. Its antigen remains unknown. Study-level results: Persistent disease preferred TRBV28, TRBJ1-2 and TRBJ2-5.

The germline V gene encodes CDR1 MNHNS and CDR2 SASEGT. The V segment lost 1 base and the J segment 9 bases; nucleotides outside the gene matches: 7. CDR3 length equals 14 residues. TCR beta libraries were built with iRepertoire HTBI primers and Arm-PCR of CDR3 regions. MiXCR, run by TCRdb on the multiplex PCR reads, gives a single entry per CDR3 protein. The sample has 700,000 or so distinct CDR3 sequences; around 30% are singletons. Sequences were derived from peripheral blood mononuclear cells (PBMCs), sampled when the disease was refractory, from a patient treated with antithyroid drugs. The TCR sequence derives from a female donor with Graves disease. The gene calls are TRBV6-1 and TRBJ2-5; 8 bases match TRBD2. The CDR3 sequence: CASSEVRVRGAQYF. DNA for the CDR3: TGTGCCAGCAGTGAAGTCAGGGTGCGGGGGGCCCAGTACTTC.